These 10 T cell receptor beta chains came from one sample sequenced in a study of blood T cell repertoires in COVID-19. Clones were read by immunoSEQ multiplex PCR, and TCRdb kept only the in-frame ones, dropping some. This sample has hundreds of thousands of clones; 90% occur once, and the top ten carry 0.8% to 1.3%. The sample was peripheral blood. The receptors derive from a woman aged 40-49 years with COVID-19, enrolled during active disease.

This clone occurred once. CDR3 sequence (DNA): TGTGCCAGCAGTTCGTCTCTTGGAGGGGCGAATACTGAAGCTTTCTTT. Its translation: CASSSSLGGANTEAFF. The chain has TRBV27 and TRBJ1-1, with D tentatively TRBD1 (5 bases). CDR3 size: 16 residues. Germline V CDR1 and CDR2: MNHEY, SMNVEV (reference sequence). Trimming cost V 4 bases and J 5 bases, with 20 bases left between them.

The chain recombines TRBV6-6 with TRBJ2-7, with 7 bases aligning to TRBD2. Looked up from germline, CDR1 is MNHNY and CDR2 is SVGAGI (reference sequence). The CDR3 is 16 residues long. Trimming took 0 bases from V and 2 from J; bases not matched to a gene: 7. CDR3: CASSYSGEGDPYEQYF. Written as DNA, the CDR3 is TGTGCCAGCAGTTACTCGGGGGAGGGAGATCCCTACGAGCAGTACTTC.

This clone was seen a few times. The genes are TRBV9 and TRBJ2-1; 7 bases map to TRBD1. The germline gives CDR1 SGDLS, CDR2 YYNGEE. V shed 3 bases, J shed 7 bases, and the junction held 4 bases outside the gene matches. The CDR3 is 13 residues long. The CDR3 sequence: CASSAGGWNEQFF. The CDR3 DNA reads TGTGCCAGCAGCGCAGGGGGTTGGAATGAGCAGTTCTTC.

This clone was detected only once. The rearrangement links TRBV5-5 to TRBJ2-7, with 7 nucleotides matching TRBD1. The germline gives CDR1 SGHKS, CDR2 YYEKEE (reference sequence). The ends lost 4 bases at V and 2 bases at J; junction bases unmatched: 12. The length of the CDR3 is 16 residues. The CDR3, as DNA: TGTGCCAGCAGCCAAAACAGGGGAATGGTAACCTACGAGCAGTACTTC. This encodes CASSQNRGMVTYEQYF.

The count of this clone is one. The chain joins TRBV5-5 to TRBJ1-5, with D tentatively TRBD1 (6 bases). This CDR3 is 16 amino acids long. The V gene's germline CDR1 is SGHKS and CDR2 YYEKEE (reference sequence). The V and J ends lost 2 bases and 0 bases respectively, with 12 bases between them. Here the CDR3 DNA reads TGTGCCAGCAGCTTCAGACAGGCTTATAGCAATCAGCCCCAGCATTTT. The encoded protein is CASSFRQAYSNQPQHF.

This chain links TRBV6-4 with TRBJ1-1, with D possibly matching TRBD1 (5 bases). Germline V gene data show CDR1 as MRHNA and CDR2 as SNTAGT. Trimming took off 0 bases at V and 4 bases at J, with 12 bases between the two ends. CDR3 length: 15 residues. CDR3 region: CASSDSSREGTEAFF. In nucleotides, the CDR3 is TGTGCCAGCAGTGACTCGAGCAGGGAGGGCACTGAAGCTTTCTTT.

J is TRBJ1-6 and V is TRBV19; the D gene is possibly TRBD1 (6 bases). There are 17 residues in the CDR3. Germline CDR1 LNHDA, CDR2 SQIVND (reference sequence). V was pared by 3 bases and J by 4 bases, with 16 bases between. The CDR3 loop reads CASSIVGTQGYNSPLHF. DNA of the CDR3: TGTGCCAGTAGTATTGTCGGGACCCAGGGGTATAATTCACCCCTCCACTTT.

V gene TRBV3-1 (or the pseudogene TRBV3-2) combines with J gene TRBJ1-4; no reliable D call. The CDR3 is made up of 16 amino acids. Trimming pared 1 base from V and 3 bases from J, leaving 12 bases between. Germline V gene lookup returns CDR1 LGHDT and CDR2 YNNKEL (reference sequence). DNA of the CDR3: TGTGCCAGCAGCCAAGTGGCGAGGGTTGCTAATGAAAAACTGTTTTTT. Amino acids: CASSQVARVANEKLFF.

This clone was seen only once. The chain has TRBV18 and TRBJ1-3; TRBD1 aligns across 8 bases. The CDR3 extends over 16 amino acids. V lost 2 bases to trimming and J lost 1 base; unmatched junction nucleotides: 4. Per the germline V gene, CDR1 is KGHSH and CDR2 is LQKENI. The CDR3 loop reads CASSPAGGASGNTIYF. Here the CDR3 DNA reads TGTGCCAGCTCACCAGCAGGGGGCGCTTCTGGAAACACCATATATTTT.

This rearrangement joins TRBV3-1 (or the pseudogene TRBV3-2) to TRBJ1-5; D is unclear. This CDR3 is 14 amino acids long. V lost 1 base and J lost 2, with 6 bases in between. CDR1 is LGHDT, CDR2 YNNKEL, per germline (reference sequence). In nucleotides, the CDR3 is TGTGCCAGCAGCCAAGGGCCAGGCAATCAGCCCCAGCATTTT. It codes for CASSQGPGNQPQHF.